This is a list of T cell receptor beta chains from one sample in a study of esophageal squamous cell carcinoma under preoperative chemotherapy. TCRdb processed the PCR reads anew with MiXCR; each CDR3 protein has one entry. The data hold around 9,000 distinct CDR3 sequences, with about 45% observed a single time. The sample was taken from a patient given preoperative chemotherapy. The source of these receptors is a human donor with esophageal squamous cell carcinoma. The donor label of this sample is uncertain. CDR3s include the opening cysteine and the closing phenylalanine or tryptophan. Each record gives: J gene, clone size, V gene, D gene, CDR3 protein, CDR3 DNA. The D gene is left open where the match is weak. Some rows mark clone size as missing; the rest say once, few, many or name a class of expanded clone.

j_call: TRBJ2-7
clone_size: NA
v_call: TRBV6-1
d_call: NA
cdr3_aa: CASTDPRAYEQYF
cdr3_nt: TGTGCCAGCACGGACCCGCGTGCCTACGAGCAGTACTTC

j_call: TRBJ2-1
clone_size: large
v_call: TRBV6-6
d_call: TRBD2
cdr3_aa: CASSYERETEQFF
cdr3_nt: TGTGCCAGCAGTTACGAGCGGGAGACTGAGCAGTTCTTC

j_call: TRBJ1-1
clone_size: many
v_call: TRBV3-1
d_call: NA
cdr3_aa: CASSQDQGFTEAFF
cdr3_nt: TGTGCCAGCAGCCAAGATCAGGGGTTCACTGAAGCTTTCTTT

j_call: TRBJ2-4
clone_size: NA
v_call: TRBV6-1
d_call: NA
cdr3_aa: CGSLPGLGATDTQYF
cdr3_nt: TGTGGCAGCCTCCCGGGGCTGGGCGCCACAGACACGCAGTACTTC

j_call: TRBJ2-5
clone_size: once
v_call: TRBV10-1
d_call: NA
cdr3_aa: CASGEKGEGDKETQYF
cdr3_nt: TGCGCCAGCGGTGAGAAGGGGGAGGGTGACAAAGAGACCCAGTACTTC

j_call: TRBJ2-1
clone_size: NA
v_call: TRBV10-3
d_call: TRBD2
cdr3_aa: CATTSGSSDEQFF
cdr3_nt: TGTGCCACGACTAGCGGGAGTTCCGATGAGCAGTTCTTC

j_call: TRBJ2-3
clone_size: NA
v_call: TRBV6-1
d_call: NA
cdr3_aa: CASRAWEGASTDTQYF
cdr3_nt: TGTGCCAGCAGGGCATGGGAGGGGGCGAGCACCGATACGCAGTATTTT

j_call: TRBJ2-1
clone_size: medium-sized
v_call: TRBV6-1
d_call: NA
cdr3_aa: CASTRGTAQFF
cdr3_nt: TGTGCCAGCACCCGCGGGACAGCTCAGTTCTTC

j_call: TRBJ2-5
clone_size: NA
v_call: TRBV10-3
d_call: TRBD2
cdr3_aa: CAGGEGVSGQETQYF
cdr3_nt: TGTGCCGGGGGGGAAGGGGTGAGTGGCCAAGAGACCCAGTATTTC

j_call: TRBJ2-5
clone_size: NA
v_call: TRBV6-8
d_call: NA
cdr3_aa: CVSARLGGMDTETQYF
cdr3_nt: TGTGTCAGTGCGAGACTAGGGGGAATGGACACAGAGACCCAGTATTTC

j_call: TRBJ2-3
clone_size: NA
v_call: TRBV11-3
d_call: NA
cdr3_aa: CASSLALQAVNTDTQYF
cdr3_nt: TGTGCCAGCAGCTTGGCCCTCCAGGCTGTGAACACCGATACGCAGTATTTT

j_call: TRBJ1-4
clone_size: many
v_call: TRBV29-1
d_call: NA
cdr3_aa: CSVEGAGGATNEKLFF
cdr3_nt: TGCAGCGTTGAAGGGGCCGGAGGAGCAACTAATGAAAAACTGTTTTTT

j_call: TRBJ2-3
clone_size: NA
v_call: TRBV12-1
d_call: NA
cdr3_aa: CAGNGAGSKETQYF
cdr3_nt: TGTGCCGGCAACGGGGCGGGAAGCAAAGAGACGCAGTATTTC

j_call: TRBJ2-3
clone_size: NA
v_call: TRBV7-8
d_call: NA
cdr3_aa: CASSSFTNTEAQYF
cdr3_nt: TGTGCCAGCAGCTCCTTTACGAACACCGAGGCGCAGTATTTT

j_call: TRBJ2-5
clone_size: once
v_call: TRBV6-1
d_call: TRBD2
cdr3_aa: CASSARGGGDKDTQYF
cdr3_nt: TGTGCCAGCAGTGCCCGGGGGGGGGGTGACAAAGATACGCAGTATTTC

j_call: TRBJ2-5
clone_size: NA
v_call: TRBV10-3
d_call: TRBD2
cdr3_aa: CGGGAGGGEPDTQYF
cdr3_nt: TGTGGCGGGGGGGCCGGGGGGGGTGAACCAGATACGCAGTACTTC

j_call: TRBJ2-7
clone_size: NA
v_call: TRBV7-2
d_call: NA
cdr3_aa: CASSDYYEQYF
cdr3_nt: TGTGCCAGCAGCGATTACTACGAGCAGTACTTC

j_call: TRBJ2-3
clone_size: NA
v_call: TRBV6-5
d_call: NA
cdr3_aa: CARGYGGRDQDTQYF
cdr3_nt: TGTGCCAGGGGTTACGGGGGGCGTGACCAAGATACGCAGTATTTC

j_call: TRBJ2-1
clone_size: many
v_call: TRBV5-1
d_call: NA
cdr3_aa: CASSLNRNEQFF
cdr3_nt: TGCGCCAGCAGCTTAAACAGGAACGAGCAGTTCTTC

j_call: TRBJ2-4
clone_size: NA
v_call: TRBV7-6
d_call: NA
cdr3_aa: CASSRTNGEIQYF
cdr3_nt: TGTGCCAGCAGCCGGACCAACGGAGAGATCCAGTACTTC

j_call: TRBJ2-4
clone_size: NA
v_call: TRBV12-3/TRBV12-4
d_call: NA
cdr3_aa: CAGGPGGGEQNTQYF
cdr3_nt: TGTGCCGGCGGGCCCGGGGGCGGAGAGCAAAACACTCAGTACTTC

j_call: TRBJ2-5
clone_size: many
v_call: TRBV6-1
d_call: NA
cdr3_aa: CASNPRSGITGRETQYF
cdr3_nt: TGTGCCAGCAACCCGAGGTCGGGGATTACGGGTCGTGAGACCCAGTACTTC

j_call: TRBJ1-1
clone_size: few
v_call: TRBV29-1
d_call: NA
cdr3_aa: CSVVRRQKYTEAFF
cdr3_nt: TGCAGCGTTGTCAGGAGACAGAAATACACTGAAGCTTTCTTT

j_call: TRBJ2-4
clone_size: NA
v_call: TRBV6-2/TRBV6-3
d_call: NA
cdr3_aa: CASSYLGHDDNTQYF
cdr3_nt: TGTGCCAGCAGTTACCTAGGCCATGACGATAACACTCAGTACTTC

j_call: TRBJ2-1
clone_size: many
v_call: TRBV4-1
d_call: NA
cdr3_aa: CASSQGWDPQETQFF
cdr3_nt: TGCGCCAGCAGCCAGGGGTGGGACCCCCAAGAGACCCAGTTCTTC

j_call: TRBJ2-7
clone_size: once
v_call: TRBV7-2
d_call: TRBD1
cdr3_aa: CASSSTSTGSGYEQYF
cdr3_nt: TGTGCCAGCAGCTCTACCTCGACAGGGAGTGGCTACGAGCAGTACTTC

j_call: TRBJ2-1
clone_size: NA
v_call: TRBV12-3/TRBV12-4
d_call: NA
cdr3_aa: CASSLSWREQFF
cdr3_nt: TGTGCCAGCAGTTTGAGCTGGCGGGAGCAGTTCTTC

j_call: TRBJ2-3
clone_size: NA
v_call: TRBV6-2/TRBV6-3
d_call: NA
cdr3_aa: CASSYRIGGDTQYF
cdr3_nt: TGTGCCAGCAGTTACAGGATAGGTGGGGATACGCAGTATTTT

j_call: TRBJ2-3
clone_size: NA
v_call: TRBV6-1
d_call: TRBD2
cdr3_aa: CARGYGGGDQDTQYF
cdr3_nt: TGTGCCAGGGGGTACGGGGGGGGAGACCAAGATACGCAGTATTTC

j_call: TRBJ2-3
clone_size: NA
v_call: TRBV6-1
d_call: NA
cdr3_aa: CARGLGAPVPDTQYF
cdr3_nt: TGTGCCAGGGGGCTAGGGGCCCCCGTTCCAGATACGCAGTATTTC

j_call: TRBJ2-5
clone_size: few
v_call: TRBV7-8
d_call: TRBD1
cdr3_aa: CASSLGGTGKETQYF
cdr3_nt: TGTGCCAGCAGCTTAGGAGGGACAGGGAAAGAGACCCAGTACTTC

j_call: TRBJ1-4
clone_size: many
v_call: TRBV4-1
d_call: TRBD1
cdr3_aa: CASSQGTGDNEKLFF
cdr3_nt: TGCGCCAGCAGCCAAGGGACAGGGGATAATGAAAAACTGTTTTTT

j_call: TRBJ2-1
clone_size: NA
v_call: TRBV5-1
d_call: TRBD1
cdr3_aa: CASSLGQGGYEQFF
cdr3_nt: TGCGCCAGCAGCTTAGGACAGGGGGGCTATGAGCAGTTCTTC

j_call: TRBJ2-1
clone_size: NA
v_call: TRBV7-2
d_call: TRBD2
cdr3_aa: CASSSTAGGRNEQFF
cdr3_nt: TGTGCCAGCAGCTCGACGGCGGGAGGACGGAATGAGCAGTTCTTC